This T cell receptor (beta chain) was recorded in a study of CD8 T cells in ankylosing spondylitis. Points from the study as a whole: Disease-associated clones were reportedly significantly overrepresented in matched ankylosing spondylitis synovial fluid. Seemingly distinctive of ankylosing spondylitis blood was a TCR beta motif formed by eight highly homologous variants.

This clonotype appeared many times. Its antigen is unknown. Germline lookup yields CDR1 DFQATT and CDR2 SNEGSKA (reference sequence). This CDR3 comprises 13 residues. As the method for making TCR beta libraries, quantitative 5'-RACE with molecular barcodes was used. A single record per CDR3 protein comes from TCRdb applying MiXCR to the 5' RACE reads. The sample carries 450,000 to 550,000 distinct CDR3 sequences, about 5.7% recorded once. The chain uses TRBV20-1 and TRBJ2-7; unclear D gene. Sequences were obtained from blood, either unsorted or a sorted T cell fraction (not recorded which). The receptor was derived from a male donor with ankylosing spondylitis. CDR3: CSAASPDSYEQYF. Here the CDR3 DNA reads TGCAGCGCCGCGTCGCCGGACTCCTACGAGCAGTACTTC.